Described below is a single T cell receptor beta chain sequence and its context. A single record per CDR3 protein comes from TCRdb applying MiXCR to the 5' RACE reads. The table includes 650,000 to 800,000 distinct CDR3 sequences, under 9% detected once. These data come from a study of identical twins. Germline CDR1 and CDR2: SGHTA and FQGNSA. The CDR3 length is 17 residues. Trimming removed 0 bases at V and 1 base at J, with 15 bases between. These data also formed part of another study, on yellow fever vaccine responses in identical twins.

The clonotype originates from a woman between 18 and 30 years old in good health. The V call is TRBV7-2, the J call TRBJ1-1; a weak D match, TRBD1 (5 bases). Sequenced input: PBMCs. This CDR3 is CASSLALKRGTNTEAFF. Here the CDR3 DNA reads TGTGCCAGCAGCTTAGCCTTGAAAAGGGGTACGAACACTGAAGCTTTCTTT.